What follows describes a single TCR beta chain. This clonotype occurred a few times. The clone's antigen remains unknown. Nothing much larger sits one base from this clone, and base qualities are not available. All donors were healthy Caucasians. The study also sequenced three unrelated non-twin adults: a male aged 18 to 30, a male aged 50 to 60 and a female aged 50 to 60. Miltenyi CD45RO+ enrichment and human naive T-cell isolation kits were used to isolate memory (CD45RO+) and naive T cells from PBMC. This sample is drawn from a study of identical twins (dated by TCRdb to 2016 to 2017). About the investigation overall: To test whether fetal clonotypes persist, the study used deep sequencing on TCR alpha and beta repertoires from monozygotic twins, unrelated adults of various ages, and cord blood. Replicate twin experiments were performed at different times using different library preparation protocols to rule out contamination. Overall study results and their limits: Invariant T cells such as MAIT and iNKT could partly confound zero-insertion analyses, although diverse VJ usage argued against such confounding for most clonotypes. Fewer insertions were carried by abundant cord blood beta clonotypes, a similar but weaker trend appeared in young adult naive repertoires, and no such trend appeared in memory repertoires. Out-of-frame TCR alpha sequences shared between twins showed an excess of low generation-probability sequences compared with coincidental sharing between unrelated individuals. Because the same donors could not be followed over many years, the conclusions depended on cross-sectional statistical analysis. Excess twin sharing in beta out-of-frame sequences was weaker because fewer shared sequences lowered the signal-to-noise ratio. In monozygotic twins, out-of-frame TCR alpha sharing was systematically underestimated by recombination models, although the models agreed with sharing between unrelated individuals.

CDR1 and CDR2 are read off the germline V gene as SGHRS and YFSETQ. Its CDR3 holds 15 amino acids, cysteine through phenylalanine. Of the read, only the CDR3 DNA is kept; its 45 bases are in frame from base 1. The V end loses 1 base and the J end loses 5 bases, and a stretch of 16 bases separates them. The library was prepared using 5' RACE. The sequencer listed for this sample is Illumina HiSeq 2000. A universal primer binding site was introduced by template switching, and a unique molecular identifier was present in the final cDNA, enabling accurate counting of TCR cDNA molecules. Specific primers in the conserved constant-segment region were used to synthesize first-strand cDNA for the TCR alpha and beta chains. To control for contamination, each cDNA library was double barcoded with a SMART-Mk sample barcode plus Illumina barcodes. TruSeq adapter sequences and Illumina sample barcodes were added in two successive PCR steps. The TCR alpha and beta cDNA libraries were sequenced on the Illumina HiSeq platform using custom primers. Per the original workflow: MiGEC was used to process raw reads and extract unique molecular identifiers, and MiXCR was used to find CDR3 positions. Recombination models were inferred per individual with the repgenHMM and IGoR tools using an EM algorithm. Shared clonotypes were analyzed with the tcR package in R, and sharing was normalized by the product of cloneset sizes. To study raw recombination without the effects of thymic and clonal selection, out-of-frame nonproductive sequences were analyzed. Starting from the raw public reads, TCRdb applied fastp trimming at Q25, assembled clones with MiXCR and retained in-frame beta chains. Identical CDR3 protein sequences are pooled into one entry, listed with their most common genes and DNA. Clone size and V and J calls follow TCRdb, not the original study. This sample lists a few hundred thousand distinct CDR3 sequences; 18% were detected once. 9.5% to 15% of the sample is in the top ten clones.

This sequence originates from a man between 50 and 59 years old in good health. Sequencing was carried out using naive T cells sorted from blood. What this sample's cell subset or site label stands for: cells isolated with a human naive T-cell isolation kit. Recombination connected TRBV5-1 to TRBJ2-7; D gene: possibly TRBD1, on 5 matching bases. The DNA is TGCGCCAGCAGCTTGCTGGAAGCAGGGCACCACGAGCAGTACTTC. It specifies CASSLLEAGHHEQYF.